In its sample, the clone carrying this T cell receptor (beta chain) was seen a few times. What it binds is unknown. The data are from a study of regulatory T cells in long-lasting Graves disease. Germline CDR1 reads DFQATT; CDR2 reads SNEGSKA (reference sequence). The CDR3 length is 15 residues. Trimming pared 2 bases from V and 2 bases from J, leaving 16 bases between. Time point in this sample: newly diagnosed GD, antithyroid drugs for less than 3 months. Extracted RNA from PBMCs served as the source of the TCR library. EDTA tubes collected 7.5 to 9 milliliters of peripheral blood. The TCR beta library used iRepertoire HTBI primers with Arm-PCR amplification of CDR3. TCRdb called the multiplex PCR reads again in MiXCR, with one record for every CDR3 protein. The repertoire holds 300,000 to 400,000 distinct CDR3 sequences, with 16% as singletons. Whole-study findings and limits: Compared with new cases, persistent Graves' patients showed reduced TCR diversity. New patients shared fewer public clonotypes (over 900) than persistent patients did (2,741).

The same data also went into a second study, on T cells in Graves' hyperthyroidism and ophthalmopathy. That report notes: The model made its ophthalmopathy prediction, and onset followed a median 6.5 months later.

The material was peripheral blood mononuclear cells (PBMCs), obtained at new diagnosis, from a patient treated with antithyroid drugs. The origin of this receptor is a man aged 35 to 55 with Graves disease. This chain uses TRBV20-1 with TRBJ2-7; D is unclear. The CDR3 nucleotides are TGCAGTGCTAGACCCCTCACGATTGCCGCCTACGAGCAGTACTTC. Protein sequence: CSARPLTIAAYEQYF.